These 23 T cell receptor beta chains share one sample of origin, sequenced in a study of blood T cell repertoires in COVID-19 (dated by TCRdb to between 2020 and 2021). Library generation was performed with the immunoSEQ multiplex PCR assay. TCRdb took this table from immuneACCESS and kept in-frame rearrangements with V and J called. Such tables lack part of the clones; where checked against another copy, unresolved V genes explain under half of the gap, and the rest is unexplained. This sample is represented by nearly 110,000 clones; more than 70% of them were singletons. The ten top clones hold 4.5% to 5% of the sample. The source material was peripheral blood. These receptors were taken from a man aged 35-49 years with active or convalescent COVID-19.

Concerning this clone: The sample contains more than one DNA sequence encoding this CDR3. This sequence joins TRBV5-1 and TRBJ2-3; no reliable D call. Deletions cut 0 bases from V and 1 base from J, with 9 bases between. The CDR3 spans 15 residues. The germline V gene encodes CDR1 SGHRS and CDR2 YFSETQ. CDR3 residues: CASSLGSSGTDTQYF. The CDR3 DNA sequence: TGCGCCAGCAGCTTGGGATCTAGTGGCACAGATACGCAGTATTTT. The whole variable domain, filled in from reference TRBV5-1 and TRBJ2-3, reads KAGVTQTPRYLIKTRGQQVTLSCSPISGHRSVSWYQQTPGQGLQFLFEYFSETQRNKGNFPGRFSGRQFSNSRSEMNVSTLELGDSALYLCASSLGSSGTDTQYFGPGTRLTVL.

The chain combines TRBV10-2 with TRBJ1-2; TRBD1 aligns across 7 bases. Germline V lookup: CDR1 WSHSY, CDR2 SAAADI. The CDR3 contains 14 residues. V lost 7 bases to trimming and J lost 1 base; unmatched junction nucleotides: 6. CDR3 region: CASMLGQINYGYTF. CDR3 bases: TGCGCCAGCATGTTGGGACAGATTAACTATGGCTACACCTTC.

The CDR3 is CASSSPDTYEQYF. Written as DNA, the CDR3 is TGTGCCAGCAGTTCACCGGACACCTACGAGCAGTACTTC. The rearrangement uses TRBV28 and TRBJ2-7; D might be TRBD1 (5 bases). The CDR3 has 13 amino acids. Germline CDR1 and CDR2: MDHEN and SYDVKM. With 4 bases removed from V and 2 bases from J, the gap between germline ends came to 9 bases.

The CDR3 sequence: CASSLVAAYEQYF. DNA of the CDR3: TGTGCCAGCAGCTTAGTGGCAGCCTACGAGCAGTACTTC. This chain connects TRBV7-8 to TRBJ2-7; D is undetermined. V was cut by 1 base and J by 2 bases, with 6 bases left in between. This CDR3 contains 13 residues. The germline CDR1 and CDR2 sequences are SGHVS and FQNEAQ.

The J gene is TRBJ1-2, the V gene TRBV18, with a weak D call TRBD1 (6 bases). V was cut by 1 base and J by 0 bases, with 9 bases left in between. The CDR3 is 15 residues long. Germline assignment: CDR1 KGHSH and CDR2 LQKENI. In nucleotides, the CDR3 is TGTGCCAGCTCACCACAGGACAGCTCTAACTATGGCTACACCTTC. Translating it yields CASSPQDSSNYGYTF.

CDR3: CASSHLGQRYNEQFF. DNA for the CDR3: TGTGCCAGCAGCCACCTCGGACAGAGGTACAATGAGCAGTTCTTC. The rearrangement uses TRBV7-6 and TRBJ2-1; D is possibly TRBD1 (6 bases). This CDR3 contains 15 residues. The V end lost 5 bases, the J end lost 4 bases, and 15 bases lay between the germline ends. Germline V gene lookup returns CDR1 SGHVS and CDR2 FNYEAQ.

A single count supports this clone. This chain joins TRBV19 and TRBJ2-7, with 11 bases identical to TRBD1. Germline V gene data show CDR1 as LNHDA and CDR2 as SQIVND (reference sequence). V gave up 7 bases and J gave up 4 bases; unmatched junction bases: 9. CDR3 length: 15 amino acids. CDR3 loop: CASTSTGTGGYEQYF. The CDR3 nucleotides are TGTGCCAGTACTTCTACCGGGACAGGGGGATACGAGCAGTACTTC. The variable domain in full, completed from reference TRBV19 and TRBJ2-7, reads DGGITQSPKYLFRKEGQNVTLSCEQNLNHDAMYWYRQDPGQGLRLIYYSQIVNDFQKGDIAEGYSVSREKKESFPLTVTSAQKNPTAFYLCASTSTGTGGYEQYFGPGTRLTVT.

The chain links TRBV7-9 to TRBJ2-7; TRBD1 matches 9 bases. The CDR3 runs 14 residues. The germline V gene encodes CDR1 SEHNR and CDR2 FQNEAQ (reference sequence). V lost 1 base, J lost 3 bases, and 1 base stayed unmatched. CDR3 DNA sequence: TGTGCCAGCAGCTTAGGACAGGGGGGCTACGAGCAGTACTTC. This encodes CASSLGQGGYEQYF.

V usage is TRBV18 and J usage is TRBJ1-1, with TRBD1 matching over 12 bases. Trimming took 4 bases from V and 1 from J; bases not matched to a gene: 7. This CDR3 region has 17 residues. Germline CDR1 KGHSH, CDR2 LQKENI. The CDR3 nucleotides read TGTGCCAGCTCACGTTTACCGGGACAGGGGGCGAACACTGAAGCTTTCTTT. This codes for CASSRLPGQGANTEAFF.

The CDR3 DNA follows: TGTGCCAGCAGTGAAAGGACAGGGCCCTACGAGCAGTACTTC. It translates to CASSERTGPYEQYF. The J gene is TRBJ2-7, the V gene TRBV6-1; 8 positions match TRBD1. Trimming cost V 2 bases and J 2 bases; bases outside gene matches: 2. In germline, CDR1 is MNHNS, CDR2 SASEGT. The CDR3 has 14 residues.

The chain joins TRBV6-2 or TRBV6-3 to TRBJ1-5, with 9 bases matching TRBD1. V was pared by 7 bases and J by 3 bases, with 13 bases of the junction left unmatched. CDR3 length: 17 residues. Germline CDR1 MNHEY, CDR2 SVGEGT. The CDR3 reads CASTPWTGEGINQPQHF. CDR3 nucleotides: TGTGCCAGCACCCCCTGGACAGGGGAGGGTATCAATCAGCCCCAGCATTTT.

This chain links TRBV6-5 with TRBJ1-6, with TRBD1 identical over 7 bases. The junction had 4 bases not matched to a gene; V was cut back by 3 bases and J by 5 bases. This CDR3 comprises 15 residues. CDR1 is MNHEY, CDR2 SVGAGI, per germline. The CDR3 coding sequence is TGTGCCAGCAGTTATAAAGGGGGCGATAATTCACCCCTCCACTTT. Amino acid sequence: CASSYKGGDNSPLHF.

V is TRBV7-6 and J is TRBJ2-1; 10 nucleotides agree with TRBD2. The germline V gene encodes CDR1 SGHVS and CDR2 FNYEAQ. Trimming cost V 5 bases and J 3 bases; bases outside gene matches: 4. The CDR3 contains 15 residues. The CDR3 region has the DNA TGTGCCAGCAGCCCCGGGACTAGCGACTACAATGAGCAGTTCTTC. Amino acids: CASSPGTSDYNEQFF.

The V call is TRBV5-1, the J call TRBJ1-2, with a weak D call TRBD1 (5 bases). V lost 5 bases, J lost 3 bases, and 14 bases lay in between. The germline gives CDR1 SGHRS, CDR2 YFSETQ. The CDR3 contains 14 residues. CDR3 DNA: TGCGCCAGCAGTACAATGACAGCCTACTATGGCTACACCTTC. Residues: CASSTMTAYYGYTF. The complete variable domain, with remaining parts taken from reference TRBV5-1 and TRBJ1-2, reads KAGVTQTPRYLIKTRGQQVTLSCSPISGHRSVSWYQQTPGQGLQFLFEYFSETQRNKGNFPGRFSGRQFSNSRSEMNVSTLELGDSALYLCASSTMTAYYGYTFGSGTRLTVV.

This chain links TRBV3-1 (or the pseudogene TRBV3-2) with TRBJ2-1; the match to TRBD2 covers 9 bases. This CDR3 is 15 amino acids long. CDR1 is LGHDT, CDR2 YNNKEL, per germline (reference sequence). Losses at the gene ends were 4 bases for V and 12 bases for J; bases not matched to a gene: 13. The DNA of the CDR3 is TGTGCCAGCAGCCCGGGGGGGGCTAGCGGGAAAGGGCAGTTCTTC. Protein product: CASSPGGASGKGQFF.

This clone was counted once. V and J are TRBV29-1 and TRBJ2-1, with 9 bases identical to TRBD1. The CDR3 is made up of 14 amino acids. V gave up 3 bases and J gave up 4 bases; unmatched junction bases: 4. Looked up from germline, CDR1 is SQVTM and CDR2 is ANQGSEA. CDR3 in DNA: TGCAGCGTTGACAAGGACAGGGGATACAATGAGCAGTTCTTC. It encodes CSVDKDRGYNEQFF.

The CDR3 DNA reads as TGTGCCAGCAGCACAGAGACAGGGGGCCCCACTGAAGCTTTCTTT. It translates to CASSTETGGPTEAFF. The V and J genes are TRBV21-1 and TRBJ1-1; the listed D gene, TRBD1, was not tested against the DNA. TRBV21-1 is assigned pseudogene status. The CDR3 has 15 residues.

This clone was observed once. The chain couples TRBV7-3 to TRBJ2-7, with D perhaps TRBD2 (5 bases). Trimming removed 2 bases at V and 5 bases at J, with 31 bases between. The CDR3 runs to 20 residues. The germline V gene encodes CDR1 SGHTA and CDR2 FQGTGA. The CDR3 protein is CASSLWMPIGVGITVNEQYF. CDR3 nucleotide sequence: TGTGCCAGCAGCTTATGGATGCCAATCGGGGTCGGGATAACGGTCAACGAGCAGTACTTC.

The J gene is TRBJ2-1, the V gene TRBV5-4, with 7 bases matching TRBD1. CDR3 length: 14 residues. J was trimmed by 4 bases and V by 3 bases; bases with no gene match: 4. CDR1 SGHNT and CDR2 YYREEE come from the germline V gene (reference sequence). The CDR3 sequence is CASSSNRGYNEQFF. CDR3 nucleotide sequence: TGTGCCAGCAGCTCAAACAGGGGTTACAATGAGCAGTTCTTC.

The rearrangement links TRBV2 to TRBJ2-2; 9 bases are a match to TRBD2. Trimming at V came to 7 bases and at J to 4 bases, leaving 7 bases not matched to a gene. The CDR3 is 15 residues long. Germline CDR1 and CDR2: SNHLY and FYNNEI. The DNA of the CDR3 is TGTGCCAGCACGGCCACTAGCGGGTCCACCGGGGAGCTGTTTTTT. Residues: CASTATSGSTGELFF.

This clone was picked up a small number of times. The gene calls are TRBV11-2 and TRBJ2-1; no reliable D call. V was shortened by 4 bases and J by 8 bases, with 15 bases between the two germline ends. CDR1 and CDR2 (germline): SGHAT, FQNNGV. The CDR3 consists of 14 residues. The CDR3 sequence: CASSSLKRIDEQFF. CDR3 coding DNA: TGTGCCAGCAGCTCCCTAAAGCGTATCGATGAGCAGTTCTTC.

This clone was seen more than once but under ten times. CDR3 DNA sequence: TGTGCCAGCAGCCCCGGGACAGTTAATGAAAAACTGTTTTTT. This gives the protein CASSPGTVNEKLFF. The V gene is TRBV3-1 (or the pseudogene TRBV3-2), the J gene TRBJ1-4, with TRBD1 matching over 7 bases. The CDR3 loop spans 14 amino acids. The ends lost 4 bases at V and 4 bases at J; junction bases unmatched: 3. Germline V gene data show CDR1 as LGHDT and CDR2 as YNNKEL (reference sequence).

The rearrangement joins TRBV5-4 to TRBJ1-2; D is perhaps TRBD1 (5 bases). CDR1 and CDR2 from the germline V gene are SGHNT and YYREEE (reference sequence). The CDR3 runs 14 residues. Between the trimmed V and J ends, which lost 2 bases and 2 bases, there was a span of 10 bases. CDR3 amino acids: CASSFDGGNYGYTF. CDR3 in DNA: TGTGCCAGCAGCTTTGATGGGGGGAACTATGGCTACACCTTC.